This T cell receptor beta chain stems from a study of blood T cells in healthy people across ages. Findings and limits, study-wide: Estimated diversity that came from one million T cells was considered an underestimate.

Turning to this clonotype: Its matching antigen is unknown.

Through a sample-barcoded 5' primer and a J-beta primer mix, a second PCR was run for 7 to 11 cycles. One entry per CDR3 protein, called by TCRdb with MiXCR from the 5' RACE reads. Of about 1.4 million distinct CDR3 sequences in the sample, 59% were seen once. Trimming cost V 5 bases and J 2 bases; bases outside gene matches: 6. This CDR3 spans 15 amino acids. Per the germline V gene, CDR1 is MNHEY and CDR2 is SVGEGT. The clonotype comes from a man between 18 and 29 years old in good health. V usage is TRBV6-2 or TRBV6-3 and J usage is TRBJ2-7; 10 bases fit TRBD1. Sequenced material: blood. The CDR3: CASSRLGQGPYEQYF. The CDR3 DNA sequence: TGTGCCAGCAGTCGCCTGGGACAGGGGCCCTACGAGCAGTACTTC.